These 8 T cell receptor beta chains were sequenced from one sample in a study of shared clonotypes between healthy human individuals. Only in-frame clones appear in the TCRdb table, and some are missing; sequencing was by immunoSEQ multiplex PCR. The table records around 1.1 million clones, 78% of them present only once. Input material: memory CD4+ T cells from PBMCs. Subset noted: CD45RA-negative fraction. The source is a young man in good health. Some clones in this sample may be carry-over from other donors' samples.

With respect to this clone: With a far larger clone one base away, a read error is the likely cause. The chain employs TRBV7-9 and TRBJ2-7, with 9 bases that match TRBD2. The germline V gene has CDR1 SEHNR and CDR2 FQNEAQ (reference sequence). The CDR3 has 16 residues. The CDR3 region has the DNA TGTACCAGCAGCTTAATGGCGGGAGGGAAATTCTACGAGCAGTACTTC. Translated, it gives CTSSLMAGGKFYEQYF.

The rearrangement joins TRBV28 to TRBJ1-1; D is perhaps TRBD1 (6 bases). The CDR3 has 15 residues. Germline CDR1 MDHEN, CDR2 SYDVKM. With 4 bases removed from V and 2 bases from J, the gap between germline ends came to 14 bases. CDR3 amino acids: CASSSPGQLNTEAFF. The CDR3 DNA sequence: TGTGCCAGCAGTTCCCCGGGACAACTAAACACTGAAGCTTTCTTT.

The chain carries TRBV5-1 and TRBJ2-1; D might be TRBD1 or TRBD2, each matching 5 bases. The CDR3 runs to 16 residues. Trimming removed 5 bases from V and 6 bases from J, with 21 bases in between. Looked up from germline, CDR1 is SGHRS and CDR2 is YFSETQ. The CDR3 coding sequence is TGCGCCAGCAGTCGTTCGGGGACGAGCGTCTCCAATGAGCAGTTCTTC. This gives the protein CASSRSGTSVSNEQFF.

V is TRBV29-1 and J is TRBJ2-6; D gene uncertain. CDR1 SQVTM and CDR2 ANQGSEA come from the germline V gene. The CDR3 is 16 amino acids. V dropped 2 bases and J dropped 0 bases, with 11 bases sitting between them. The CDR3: CSVESRRSSGANVLTF. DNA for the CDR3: TGCAGCGTTGAAAGCCGGCGGAGCTCTGGGGCCAACGTCCTGACTTTC.

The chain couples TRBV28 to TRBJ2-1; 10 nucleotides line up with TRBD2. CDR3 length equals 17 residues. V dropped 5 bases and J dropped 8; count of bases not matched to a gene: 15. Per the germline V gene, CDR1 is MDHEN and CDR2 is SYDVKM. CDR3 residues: CASSLSLTSGTGHEQFF. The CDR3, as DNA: TGTGCCAGCAGTCTGTCCCTCACTAGCGGGACCGGCCATGAGCAGTTCTTC.

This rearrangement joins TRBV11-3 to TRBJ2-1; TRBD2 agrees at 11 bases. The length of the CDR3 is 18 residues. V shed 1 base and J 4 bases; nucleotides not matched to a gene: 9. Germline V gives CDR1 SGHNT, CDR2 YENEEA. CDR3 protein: CASSLGGGLAGGYNEQFF. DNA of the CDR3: TGTGCCAGCAGCTTAGGAGGGGGGCTAGCGGGAGGTTACAATGAGCAGTTCTTC.

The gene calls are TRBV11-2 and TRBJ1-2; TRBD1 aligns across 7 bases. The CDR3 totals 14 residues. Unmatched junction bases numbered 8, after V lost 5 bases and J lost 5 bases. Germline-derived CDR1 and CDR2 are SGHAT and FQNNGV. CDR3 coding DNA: TGTGCCAGCAGCCTGCGGACAGGCCTTTATGGCTACACCTTC. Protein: CASSLRTGLYGYTF.

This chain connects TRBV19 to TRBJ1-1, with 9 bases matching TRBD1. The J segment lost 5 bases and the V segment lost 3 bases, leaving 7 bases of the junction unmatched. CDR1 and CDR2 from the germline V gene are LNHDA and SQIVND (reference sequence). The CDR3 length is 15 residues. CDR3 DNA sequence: TGTGCCAGTAGTATTCAAGGACAGGGGTCGACTGAAGCTTTCTTT. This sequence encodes CASSIQGQGSTEAFF.